This T cell receptor beta chain is drawn from a study of T cell repertoires in cytomegalovirus infection. Study-level information: In public TCR beta signatures, there were indications of both CMV infection and matching HLA type. The study, taken as a whole, reports: Summed frequency of public TCR beta families distinguished CMV carriers with the relevant HLA. CMV-specific HLA-C-restricted TCR beta clonotypes dominated the ex vivo response.

This CDR3 has 14 amino acids. CDR1 is ENHRY, CDR2 SYGVKD, per germline. Trimming stripped 10 bases from V and 4 bases from J, with 20 bases between. TCRdb independently ran MiXCR on the reads; one entry per CDR3 protein. The sample lists almost 500,000 distinct CDR3 sequences, 11% seen once, with 10% in the top ten. At least ten counts were recorded for this clonotype. Its antigen is not known. Sequencing was carried out using PBMCs. The sequence derives from a human donor in good health (CMV status not recorded). Some clones in this sample may be carry-over from other donors' samples. The chain carries TRBV10-3 and TRBJ2-7, with D possibly being TRBD1 (6 bases). This CDR3 is CASRGQTEFYEQYF. The CDR3 DNA reads TGTGCCAGCAGAGGACAGACCGAATTTTACGAGCAGTACTTC.